These 32 T cell receptor beta chains originate from one sample sequenced in a study of blood T cell repertoires in COVID-19 (dated by TCRdb to 2020 to 2021). Preparation of the library involved the immunoSEQ multiplex PCR assay. The table comes from immuneACCESS by way of TCRdb, which keeps in-frame sequences with V and J called. Part of the clones is missing from these tables; in studies checked, under half for an unresolved V gene and the rest for unknown reasons. The sample table records around 75,000 clones; about 88% of these occur just once. Roughly 3.6% of the sample lies in the top ten. The sequenced material came from peripheral blood. These receptors were taken from a man in his sixties or seventies with active COVID-19.

This chain joins TRBV5-4 and TRBJ2-6; the match to TRBD1 covers 8 bases. Germline lookup yields CDR1 SGHNT and CDR2 YYREEE (reference sequence). V lost 4 bases, J lost 4 bases, and 7 bases stayed unmatched. The CDR3 covers 16 residues. The CDR3 loop reads CASSPPRQGGANVLTF. The CDR3 coding sequence is TGTGCCAGCAGCCCCCCCCGACAGGGGGGGGCCAACGTCCTGACTTTC.

Only a few counts were recorded for this clone. The chain has TRBV29-1 and TRBJ2-1; TRBD2 aligns across 14 bases. The CDR3 is 12 residues long. Per germline, CDR1 SQVTM and CDR2 ANQGSEA. The CDR3 region has the DNA TGCAGTGGGACTAGCGGGAGCGATGAGCAGTTCTTC. Translation gives CSGTSGSDEQFF.

The chain couples TRBV24-1 to TRBJ2-6; 10 nucleotides match TRBD2. Germline-derived CDR1 and CDR2 are KGHDR and SFDVKD. V shed 8 bases and J 0 bases; nucleotides not matched to a gene: 6. The CDR3 covers 17 residues. CDR3 in DNA: TGTGCCACCATGGGACTAGCGCCGAGCTCTGGGGCCAACGTCCTGACTTTC. It is translated as CATMGLAPSSGANVLTF.

The genes are TRBV4-3 and TRBJ2-5, with D possibly being TRBD2 (6 bases). The V gene lost 0 bases and the J gene lost 5 bases, with 13 bases spanning the gap. This CDR3 region has 15 residues. CDR1 is LGHNA, CDR2 YSLEER, per germline. CDR3 DNA: TGCGCCAGCAGCCAAGACGGCGGCGGGGCGGAGACCCAGTACTTC. Translation gives CASSQDGGGAETQYF.

The J gene is TRBJ2-1, the V gene TRBV7-9, with D maybe TRBD2 (6 bases). Germline CDR1 reads SEHNR; CDR2 reads FQNEAQ (reference sequence). V dropped 7 bases and J dropped 3 bases, with 10 bases sitting between them. The CDR3 spans 13 residues. As DNA, the CDR3 is TGTGCCAGCACTACGGGACTCTACAATGAGCAGTTCTTC. Translated, it gives CASTTGLYNEQFF.

This chain joins TRBV28 and TRBJ2-5, with D maybe TRBD2 (6 bases). The CDR3 runs to 14 residues. CDR1 and CDR2 from the germline V gene are MDHEN and SYDVKM. V was clipped by 5 bases and J by 13 bases, with 23 bases between them. The CDR3 reads CASSPPPRGTRGYF. In nucleotides, the CDR3 is TGTGCCAGCAGTCCACCCCCCCGGGGGACCCGGGGGTACTTC.

This chain uses TRBV19 with TRBJ1-1; D may be TRBD1 (6 bases). CDR1 is LNHDA, CDR2 SQIVND, per germline (reference sequence). This CDR3 is built from 13 residues. V lost 6 bases and J 3 bases, leaving 11 bases between the germline ends. This CDR3 reads CASRFNRDTEAFF. For the CDR3, the DNA is TGTGCCAGTAGGTTTAACAGGGACACTGAAGCTTTCTTT.

V usage is TRBV27 and J usage is TRBJ2-7, with a possible D match to TRBD1 (5 bases). V dropped 4 bases and J dropped 6 bases, with 16 bases sitting between them. Germline V gives CDR1 MNHEY, CDR2 SMNVEV (reference sequence). The CDR3 totals 14 residues. CDR3 protein: CASSWGRKGGEQYF. The CDR3 DNA is TGTGCCAGCAGTTGGGGCAGGAAGGGCGGCGAGCAGTACTTC.

J is TRBJ1-2 and V is TRBV18; TRBD1 aligns across 9 bases. V lost 2 bases, J lost 5 bases, and 0 bases stayed unmatched. CDR1 is KGHSH and CDR2 is LQKENI in the germline V gene. CDR3 length: 13 amino acids. The CDR3 is CASSPDRGYGYTF. In DNA form, the CDR3 reads TGTGCCAGCTCACCAGACAGGGGGTATGGCTACACCTTC.

This chain links TRBV19 with TRBJ1-3; D not certain. The CDR3 extends over 17 amino acids. CDR1 and CDR2 from the germline V gene are LNHDA and SQIVND (reference sequence). Trimming took 3 bases from V and 0 from J, leaving 15 bases between them. The CDR3 DNA reads TGTGCCAGTAGTATGGCCGCTGGGCCAAACTCTGGAAACACCATATATTTT. This codes for CASSMAAGPNSGNTIYF.

This chain connects TRBV5-1 to TRBJ2-7; possibly TRBD1 for D (5 bases). The V end was cut by 4 bases, the J end by 7 bases, with 12 bases between. The CDR3 has 12 residues. CDR1 is SGHRS and CDR2 is YFSETQ in the germline V gene. The DNA for the CDR3 is TGCGCCAGCAGCGTGGTAGGGGCTGAGCAGTACTTC. This encodes CASSVVGAEQYF. The full variable domain, in which reference TRBV5-1 and TRBJ2-7 provide the parts outside the CDR3, is KAGVTQTPRYLIKTRGQQVTLSCSPISGHRSVSWYQQTPGQGLQFLFEYFSETQRNKGNFPGRFSGRQFSNSRSEMNVSTLELGDSALYLCASSVVGAEQYFGPGTRLTVT.

J is TRBJ1-2 and V is TRBV19; 10 bases are shared with TRBD1. Losses at the gene ends were 5 bases for V and 4 bases for J; bases not matched to a gene: 13. There are 17 residues in the CDR3. Germline CDR1 is LNHDA and CDR2 is SQIVND (reference sequence). CDR3 bases: TGTGCCAGTAGTTCCCCCACCCGACAGGGGGCGGGCTATGGCTACACCTTC. This codes for CASSSPTRQGAGYGYTF.

The chain is built from TRBV5-1 and TRBJ1-1, with D possibly being TRBD1 (6 bases). Trimming stripped 4 bases from V and 8 bases from J, with 18 bases between. CDR1 and CDR2 from the germline V gene are SGHRS and YFSETQ. The CDR3 covers 14 residues. The CDR3 coding sequence is TGCGCCAGCAGCCGACGACAGGACCCACCCGAAGCTTTCTTT. Protein sequence: CASSRRQDPPEAFF.

In this sample, this clone turned up a few times. The chain recombines TRBV7-8 with TRBJ2-3; 7 nucleotides agree with TRBD2. This CDR3 spans 15 amino acids. In germline, CDR1 is SGHVS, CDR2 FQNEAQ. Losses at the gene ends were 1 base for V and 2 bases for J; bases not matched to a gene: 3. DNA for the CDR3: TGTGCCAGCAGCTTAGTGGGGGGGTTCACAGATACGCAGTATTTT. Amino acid sequence: CASSLVGGFTDTQYF.

The chain joins TRBV19 to TRBJ1-3; D is ambiguous. Between the trimmed V and J ends, which lost 3 bases and 0 bases, there was a span of 9 bases. Germline V gives CDR1 LNHDA, CDR2 SQIVND (reference sequence). CDR3 length: 15 amino acids. CDR3 in amino acids: CASSIVQYSGNTIYF. CDR3 in DNA: TGTGCCAGTAGTATCGTCCAGTACTCTGGAAACACCATATATTTT. Together with reference TRBV19 and TRBJ1-3, the CDR3 gives the full variable domain: DGGITQSPKYLFRKEGQNVTLSCEQNLNHDAMYWYRQDPGQGLRLIYYSQIVNDFQKGDIAEGYSVSREKKESFPLTVTSAQKNPTAFYLCASSIVQYSGNTIYFGEGSWLTVV.

The rearrangement joins TRBV10-3 to TRBJ2-1, with 11 bases matching TRBD2. CDR3 length: 14 residues. J was trimmed by 10 bases and V by 6 bases; bases with no gene match: 8. CDR1 and CDR2 from the germline V gene are ENHRY and SYGVKD. The DNA for the CDR3 is TGTGCCATCAGGGGGGCGACTAGCGGGGAAGAGCAGTTCTTC. It yields the protein CAIRGATSGEEQFF.

The chain carries TRBV5-1 and TRBJ1-1, with D unclear. Germline CDR1 SGHRS, CDR2 YFSETQ. CDR3 size: 15 residues. The ends were cut back, 5 bases at V and 5 bases at J, with 19 bases in the middle. The CDR3 loop is CASRTEGPGGTEAFF. In DNA form, the CDR3 reads TGCGCCAGCAGAACGGAGGGTCCCGGAGGGACTGAAGCTTTCTTT.

The chain employs TRBV19 and TRBJ2-1, with D unclear. CDR1 LNHDA and CDR2 SQIVND come from the germline V gene (reference sequence). This CDR3 has 12 residues. Deletions cut 4 bases from V and 7 bases from J, with 8 bases between. This CDR3 is CASSSERNEQFF. Written as DNA, the CDR3 is TGTGCCAGTAGTAGCGAGAGGAATGAGCAGTTCTTC.

This chain uses TRBV5-4 with TRBJ2-5, with TRBD2 matching over 12 bases. CDR3 length: 15 residues. CDR1 is SGHNT and CDR2 is YYREEE in the germline V gene (reference sequence). The V segment lost 4 bases and the J segment 5 bases; nucleotides outside the gene matches: 6. Here the CDR3 DNA reads TGTGCCAGCAGCCCCCCTAGCGGGAGGGGGGAGACCCAGTACTTC. This sequence encodes CASSPPSGRGETQYF.

This clone occurred a few times. The chain joins TRBV5-8 to TRBJ2-1; no definite D call. This CDR3 contains 12 residues. V gave up 0 bases and J gave up 9 bases, with 7 bases separating them. Germline V gives CDR1 SGHTS, CDR2 YDEGEE. The CDR3 coding sequence is TGTGCCAGCAGCTTGGACTTTGGTGAGCAGTTCTTC. Its translation is CASSLDFGEQFF.

The rearrangement joins TRBV30 to TRBJ2-1, with TRBD2 matching 8 bases. CDR3 size: 13 residues. From germline, CDR1 is GTSNPN and CDR2 SVGIG (reference sequence). The V and J ends lost 0 bases and 7 bases, in that order; junction bases with no gene match: 2. The CDR3 protein is CAWSVPGGNEQFF. The CDR3 DNA reads as TGTGCCTGGAGTGTCCCGGGAGGGAATGAGCAGTTCTTC.

The chain uses TRBV14 and TRBJ2-3; TRBD2 matches at 9 bases. The CDR3 is made up of 17 amino acids. From germline, CDR1 is SGHDN and CDR2 FVKESK. Losses at the gene ends were 3 bases for V and 4 bases for J; bases not matched to a gene: 11. The CDR3 loop reads CASSHPQSGRSADTQYF. CDR3 bases: TGTGCCAGCAGCCACCCCCAGAGCGGGAGGAGTGCAGATACGCAGTATTTT.

The V call is TRBV7-2, the J call TRBJ1-6; possibly TRBD1 for D (5 bases). CDR3 length equals 15 residues. The V and J ends lost 5 bases and 5 bases respectively, with 13 bases between them. From germline, CDR1 is SGHTA and CDR2 FQGNSA. Written as DNA, the CDR3 is TGTGCCAGCAGCCCCCAACCAGGGAATAATTCACCCCTCCACTTT. Protein product: CASSPQPGNNSPLHF.

The gene calls are TRBV3-1 (or the pseudogene TRBV3-2) and TRBJ1-1; 9 bases line up with TRBD1. From germline, CDR1 is LGHDT and CDR2 YNNKEL (reference sequence). The CDR3 loop spans 17 amino acids. The J segment lost 0 bases and the V segment lost 5 bases, leaving 10 bases of the junction unmatched. The CDR3 spells CASSYRGRASLNTEAFF. The CDR3 DNA follows: TGTGCCAGCAGCTACAGGGGGCGCGCGTCACTGAACACTGAAGCTTTCTTT.

The V and J genes are TRBV7-2 and TRBJ2-1; 8 bases align to TRBD2. V lost 5 bases to trimming and J lost 5 bases; unmatched junction nucleotides: 5. Germline V gene data show CDR1 as SGHTA and CDR2 as FQGNSA. CDR3 length: 14 amino acids. CDR3 DNA: TGTGCCAGCAGCCAAACGGGGGGGCACAATGAGCAGTTCTTC. Translation: CASSQTGGHNEQFF.

The rearrangement joins TRBV7-2 to TRBJ2-7, with D perhaps matching TRBD1 (5 bases). The CDR3 contains 13 residues. The germline V and J ends were trimmed by 3 bases and 2 bases, with 8 bases remaining between them. Germline CDR1 reads SGHTA; CDR2 reads FQGNSA. The CDR3 sequence: CASSLGPPYEQYF. CDR3 DNA sequence: TGTGCCAGCAGCTTGGGGCCCCCCTACGAGCAGTACTTC.

The chain has TRBV7-9 and TRBJ2-7; no clear D. The germline gives CDR1 SEHNR, CDR2 FQNEAQ (reference sequence). Trimming took off 1 base at V and 11 bases at J, with 9 bases between the two ends. The CDR3 has 11 residues. The CDR3 DNA reads as TGTGCCAGCAGCTTAGTGGGCGAAAAGTACTTC. As protein: CASSLVGEKYF.

The J gene is TRBJ2-6, the V gene TRBV11-2, with D possibly matching TRBD2 (7 bases). CDR1 is SGHAT, CDR2 FQNNGV, per germline. Trimming stripped 5 bases from V and 0 bases from J, with 20 bases between. The CDR3 runs to 19 residues. The CDR3 sequence is CASSRRGGLISSGANVLTF. For the CDR3, the DNA is TGTGCCAGCAGCCGGAGGGGGGGGCTAATTAGCTCTGGGGCCAACGTCCTGACTTTC.

The chain has TRBV2 and TRBJ2-7; 7 positions agree with TRBD2. The germline V gene encodes CDR1 SNHLY and CDR2 FYNNEI. The CDR3 consists of 13 residues. Trimming took 6 bases from V and 4 from J; bases not matched to a gene: 6. The CDR3 DNA reads TGTGCCAGCAGGGGGGGAGGGAAATACGAGCAGTACTTC. Protein: CASRGGGKYEQYF.

This chain uses TRBV29-1 with TRBJ2-5; TRBD2 matches 8 bases. The CDR3 length is 12 residues. Germline CDR1 and CDR2: SQVTM and ANQGSEA. The trim removed 5 bases at V and 5 bases at J, leaving 4 bases unmatched. The CDR3 region has the DNA TGCAGCGTTCCACTAGCGGCTGAGACCCAGTACTTC. As protein: CSVPLAAETQYF.

Regarding this clone: Relative to the germline gene, one junction end is altered; a read error may explain this. The chain recombines TRBV7-7 with TRBJ2-7, with D possibly TRBD1 on 6 matching bases. The CDR3 is made up of 15 amino acids. Germline values: CDR1 SSHAT, CDR2 FNYEAQ (reference sequence). CDR3 amino acids: CASSLGPGAAYEQYF. In DNA form, the CDR3 reads TGTGCTAGCAGCTTGGGACCAGGGGCGGCCTACGAGCAGTACTTC.

The chain links TRBV27 to TRBJ2-7; 14 nucleotides align to TRBD2. The CDR3 runs 17 residues. V lost 7 bases, J lost 3 bases, and 11 bases stayed unmatched. CDR1 and CDR2 from the germline V gene are MNHEY and SMNVEV (reference sequence). This chain's CDR3 is CASTPRGTSGRGYEQYF. As DNA, the CDR3 is TGTGCCAGCACTCCGCGCGGGACTAGCGGGAGAGGCTACGAGCAGTACTTC.